The present TCR beta chain was sequenced within a study of blood T cell repertoires in COVID-19. Study in general: Whether acute or convalescent, the COVID-19 samples came from the United States, Italy and Spain. PBMCs, B-cell-depleted T cells, or T cells provided the cDNA or gDNA that made up the material.

The CDR3 sequence is 15 residues long. CDR1 and CDR2 from the germline V gene are SNHLY and FYNNEI. The V segment lost 6 bases and the J segment 2 bases; nucleotides outside the gene matches: 10. Seattle patient enrollment occurred during active infection, with longitudinal follow-up thereafter. Methods used by the authors: Amplification of reference gene primers provided the estimated nucleated cell counts. TCRdb's copy holds only in-frame clones and misses some; the assay was immunoSEQ multiplex PCR. Clone size and the V and J calls come from that table; the DNA yielded D and trimming. The sample has 150,000 to 180,000 clones, about 85% seen once; the top ten hold over 0.55%.

The chain has TRBV2 and TRBJ2-7; 7 bases line up with TRBD2. The sequence came from a man in his 60s with COVID-19, enrolled during active disease. Source material: peripheral blood. The DNA of the CDR3 is TGTGCCAGCAGCAAGGGGCGGGAGCCACCCTACGAGCAGTACTTC. Amino acid sequence: CASSKGREPPYEQYF.